This TCR beta chain appears in the sequencing data of a study of early T cells in non-severe SARS-CoV-2 infection. Turning to the study itself: Whole-blood bulk RNA, unsorted, was sequenced, and chains were unpaired. Overall study results and limits: VDJdb matches were skewed toward anti-spike CD8 T cell responses.

Unique molecular identifiers were added to individual cDNA molecules. Via MiXCR, TCRdb re-called the 5' RACE reads, giving one row per CDR3 protein. This table holds 53,000 or so distinct CDR3 sequences, 12% found once. The CDR3 is 16 amino acids. Germline CDR1 MNHEY, CDR2 SMNVEV (reference sequence). Trimming removed 6 bases from V and 3 bases from J, with 18 bases in between. This clonotype was observed a handful of times. Its specificity is unknown. The clonotype originates from an adult who was a healthcare worker with PCR-confirmed SARS-CoV-2 infection or an uninfected control (not recorded which). V is TRBV27 and J is TRBJ1-5; maybe TRBD1 (6 bases). The material sequenced was whole blood, taken at baseline. CDR3 sequence: CASSSIQGEDNQPQHF. Here the CDR3 DNA reads TGTGCCAGCAGCTCGATACAGGGCGAGGACAATCAGCCCCAGCATTTT.